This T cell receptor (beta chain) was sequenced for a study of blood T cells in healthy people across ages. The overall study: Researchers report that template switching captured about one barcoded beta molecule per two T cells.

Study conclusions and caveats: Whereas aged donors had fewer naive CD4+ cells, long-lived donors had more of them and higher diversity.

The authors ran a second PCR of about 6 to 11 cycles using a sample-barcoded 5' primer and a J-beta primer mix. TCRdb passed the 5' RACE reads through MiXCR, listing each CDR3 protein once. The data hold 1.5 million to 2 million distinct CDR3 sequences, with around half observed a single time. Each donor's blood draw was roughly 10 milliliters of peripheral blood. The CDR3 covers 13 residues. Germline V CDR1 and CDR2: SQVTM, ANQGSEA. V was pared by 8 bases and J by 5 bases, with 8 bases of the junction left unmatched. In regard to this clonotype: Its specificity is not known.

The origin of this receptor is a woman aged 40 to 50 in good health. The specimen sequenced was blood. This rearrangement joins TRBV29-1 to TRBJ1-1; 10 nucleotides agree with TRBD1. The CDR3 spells CSMRGQGWTEAFF. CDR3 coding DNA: TGCAGCATGCGGGGACAGGGGTGGACTGAAGCTTTCTTT.